Included here is one T cell receptor beta chain sequence, with context. This CDR3 spans 11 amino acids. V lost 3 bases to trimming and J lost 8 bases, with 8 bases between them. The germline gives CDR1 SQVTM, CDR2 ANQGSEA. This entry is derived from a study of OX40 agonist ivuxolimab in advanced cancers. Study as a whole: A history of anti-PD-1, anti-PD-L1 or anti-CTLA-4 therapy was acceptable, and more than 30% had some.

Method: immunoSEQ multiplex PCR; TCRdb's copy keeps in-frame clones and lacks some. Counted here are roughly 63,000 clones, nearly 90% occurring once; the ten biggest clones make up about 11%. The sample was CD4+ or CD8+ T cells sorted from blood, taken in a trial of the OX40 agonist ivuxolimab. The clonotype was recovered from an adult with an advanced solid tumor such as melanoma, head and neck, liver or kidney cancer. The chain is built from TRBV29-1 and TRBJ2-4, with D possibly called TRBD1 or TRBD2 (5 bases each). The DNA for the CDR3 is TGCAGCGTTGACCTGGGGGACATTCAGTACTTC. It codes for CSVDLGDIQYF.